The clone carrying this T cell receptor beta chain was recorded a few times. Its specificity is not known. At one end, the junction sequence differs from germline, possibly due to a read error. This entry belongs to a study of blood T cells in healthy people across ages. For the second PCR, which ran for 7 to 11 cycles, a sample-barcoded 5' primer and a J-beta primer mix were used. TCRdb reanalysed the 5' RACE reads using MiXCR and keeps one entry per CDR3 protein. The repertoire has roughly 1.9 million distinct CDR3 sequences, about two fifths of them found once; the top ten carry 23%. Study observations and caveats: CMV status of donors was unknown, possibly confounding expanded clonotype changes.

Peripheral blood, roughly 9.1 milliliters per donor, was collected. Per the germline V gene, CDR1 is MGHRA and CDR2 is YSYEKL. CDR3 size: 19 residues. The clonotype comes from a human donor in good health. The sample consisted of blood. The V call is TRBV4-1, the J call TRBJ2-7; the match to TRBD1 covers 7 bases. The CDR3 is CASSQGGGRAAMGSYGQYF. As DNA, the CDR3 is TGCGCCAGCAGCCAAGGAGGGGGCAGGGCAGCAATGGGCTCCTACGGGCAGTACTTC.